Following are 11 T cell receptor beta chains from one sample sequenced in a study of cytomegalovirus exposure and HLA in healthy donors. This table comes from immunoSEQ multiplex PCR, and its TCRdb copy is limited to in-frame clones, with some not included. The table shows about 68,000 clones, with around 90% occurring only once. The sample comprised PBMCs. The origin of the receptors is a man aged 18 to 29 in good health and CMV-seronegative.

The chain employs TRBV7-8 and TRBJ1-4; D ambiguous. Between the trimmed V and J ends, which lost 3 bases and 5 bases, there was a span of 10 bases. CDR3 length equals 14 residues. CDR1 SGHVS and CDR2 FQNEAQ come from the germline V gene. The CDR3 sequence: CASSLGRMNEKLFF. The CDR3 DNA follows: TGTGCCAGCAGCTTGGGCCGGATGAATGAAAAACTGTTTTTT.

The chain couples TRBV10-1 to TRBJ2-3; TRBD1 might be the D (5 bases). The CDR3 spans 15 residues. V was pared by 6 bases and J by 1 base, with 14 bases between. Germline CDR1 is WNHNN and CDR2 is SYGVQD (reference sequence). For the CDR3, the DNA is TGCGCCAGCAGCGGTAGAAGGGGCGGCACAGATACGCAGTATTTT. Its protein is CASSGRRGGTDTQYF.

CDR3 bases: TGTGCCAGCAGTAGAACAGGGGGGTACCAAGAGACCCAGTACTTC. It translates to CASSRTGGYQETQYF. V usage is TRBV6-5 and J usage is TRBJ2-5, with 8 bases matching TRBD1. CDR3 length: 15 residues. Germline V gives CDR1 MNHEY, CDR2 SVGAGI. Trimming took 5 bases from V and 0 from J; bases not matched to a gene: 5.

This sequence joins TRBV11-1 and TRBJ2-1; 16 positions agree with TRBD2. The CDR3 runs 18 residues. Per germline, CDR1 SGHAT and CDR2 FQDESV (reference sequence). After removal of 4 bases from V and 9 bases from J, the junction contained 12 bases not matched to a gene. In DNA form, the CDR3 reads TGTGCCAGCAGCTCCATGGTGGGACTAGCGGGAGGGGGTTTTGAGCAGTTCTTC. This codes for CASSSMVGLAGGGFEQFF.

This clone was detected only once. The chain joins TRBV19 to TRBJ2-3, with a tentative D call TRBD1 (6 bases). Trimming removed 3 bases at V and 2 bases at J, with 9 bases between. The germline gives CDR1 LNHDA, CDR2 SQIVND (reference sequence). The length of the CDR3 is 14 residues. CDR3 coding DNA: TGTGCCAGTAGTATTGGGGGCTACACAGATACGCAGTATTTT. Amino acid sequence: CASSIGGYTDTQYF.

The gene calls are TRBV6-5 and TRBJ1-2; no clear D gene. Germline-derived CDR1 and CDR2 are MNHEY and SVGAGI. V lost 6 bases and J lost 1, with 9 bases in between. CDR3 length: 13 amino acids. The CDR3 is CASRRESNYGYTF. CDR3 nucleotide sequence: TGTGCCAGCAGGCGGGAGAGTAACTATGGCTACACCTTC.

The chain combines TRBV4-3 with TRBJ1-2, with a tentative D call TRBD1 (5 bases). Germline V gene lookup returns CDR1 LGHNA and CDR2 YSLEER. Between the trimmed V and J ends, which lost 5 bases and 2 bases, there was a span of 12 bases. The length of the CDR3 is 14 residues. The CDR3 region is CASSGRRGNYGYTF. The CDR3 coding sequence is TGCGCCAGCAGCGGACGAAGGGGAAACTATGGCTACACCTTC.

The chain recombines TRBV18 with TRBJ2-1, with 7 bases fitting TRBD1. The CDR3 has 15 amino acids. Germline values: CDR1 KGHSH, CDR2 LQKENI. V was clipped by 6 bases and J by 2 bases; unmatched bases: 7. CDR3 sequence: CASSRQGFAYNEQFF. The DNA of the CDR3 is TGTGCCAGCTCCAGACAGGGCTTTGCCTACAATGAGCAGTTCTTC.

The chain links TRBV6-5 to TRBJ1-3; unclear D gene. The germline V gene has CDR1 MNHEY and CDR2 SVGAGI. V was clipped by 0 bases and J by 4 bases, with 7 bases between them. This CDR3 comprises 14 residues. CDR3 region: CASSYSPLGNTIYF. For the CDR3, the DNA is TGTGCCAGCAGTTACTCCCCTCTAGGAAACACCATATATTTT.

The rearrangement joins TRBV18 to TRBJ2-5; TRBD2 is a possible D gene (6 bases). Trimming cost V 3 bases and J 1 base, with 9 bases left between them. Germline values: CDR1 KGHSH, CDR2 LQKENI. This CDR3 is 14 amino acids long. CDR3 sequence reads: CASSPWRGQETQYF. CDR3 nucleotides: TGTGCCAGCTCACCCTGGCGGGGCCAAGAGACCCAGTACTTC. The full variable domain, rest sourced from reference TRBV18 and TRBJ2-5, is NAGVMQNPRHLVRRRGQEARLRCSPMKGHSHVYWYRQLPEEGLKFMVYLQKENIIDESGMPKERFSAEFPKEGPSILRIQQVVRGDSAAYFCASSPWRGQETQYFGPGTRLLVL.

This chain joins TRBV29-1 and TRBJ2-3; possibly TRBD2 for D (6 bases). V was clipped by 6 bases and J by 1 base, with 14 bases between them. The CDR3 covers 14 residues. The germline CDR1 and CDR2 sequences are SQVTM and ANQGSEA. In DNA, the CDR3 is TGCAGCGTGCCAACTCCTAGCGGCACAGATACGCAGTATTTT. Translating gives CSVPTPSGTDTQYF.